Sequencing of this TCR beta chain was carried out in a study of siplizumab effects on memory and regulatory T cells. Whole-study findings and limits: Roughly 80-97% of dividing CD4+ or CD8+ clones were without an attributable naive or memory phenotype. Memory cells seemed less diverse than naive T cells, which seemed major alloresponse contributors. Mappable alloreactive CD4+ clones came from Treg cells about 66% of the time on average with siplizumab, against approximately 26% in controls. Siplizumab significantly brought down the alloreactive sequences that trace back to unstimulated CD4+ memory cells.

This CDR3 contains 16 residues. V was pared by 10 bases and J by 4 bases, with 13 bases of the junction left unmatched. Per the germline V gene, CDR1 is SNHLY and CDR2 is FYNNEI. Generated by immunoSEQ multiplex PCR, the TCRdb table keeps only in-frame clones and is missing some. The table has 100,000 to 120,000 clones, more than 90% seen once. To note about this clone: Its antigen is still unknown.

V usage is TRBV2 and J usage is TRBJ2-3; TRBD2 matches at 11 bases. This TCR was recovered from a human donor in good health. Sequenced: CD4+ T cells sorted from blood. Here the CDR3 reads CATTPRTSGWADTQYF. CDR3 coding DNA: TGTGCCACGACACCGAGGACTAGCGGGTGGGCAGATACGCAGTATTTT.